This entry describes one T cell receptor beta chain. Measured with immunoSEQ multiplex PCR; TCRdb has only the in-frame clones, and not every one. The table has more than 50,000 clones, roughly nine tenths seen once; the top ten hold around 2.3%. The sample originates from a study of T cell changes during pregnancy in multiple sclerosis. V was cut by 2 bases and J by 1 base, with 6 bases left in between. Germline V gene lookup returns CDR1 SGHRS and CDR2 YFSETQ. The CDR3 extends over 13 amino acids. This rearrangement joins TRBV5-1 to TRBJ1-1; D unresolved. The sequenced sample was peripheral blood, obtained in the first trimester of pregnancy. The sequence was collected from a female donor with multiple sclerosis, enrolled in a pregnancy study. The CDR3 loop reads CASSFAGNTEAFF. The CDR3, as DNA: TGCGCCAGCAGCTTCGCCGGGAACACTGAAGCTTTCTTT.